A selection of T cell receptor beta chains follows, all from one sample in a study of CXCR3-negative and CXCR3-positive naive CD8 T cells. From its re-call of the 5' RACE reads, TCRdb lists each CDR3 protein once, without DNA. This sample's table reports around 52,000 distinct CDR3 sequences. Sequenced sample: memory CD8+ T cells from blood. The receptors shown here come from a human donor in good health. Some clones in this sample may be carry-over from other donors' samples. CDR3s include the opening cysteine and the closing phenylalanine or tryptophan. The order of the fields is J gene, V gene, CDR3 protein.

j_call: TRBJ1-1
v_call: TRBV7-3
cdr3_aa: CASSLHGNTEAFF

j_call: TRBJ2-2
v_call: TRBV29-1
cdr3_aa: CSVVYLGSTGELFF

j_call: TRBJ1-1
v_call: TRBV25-1
cdr3_aa: CASSEQGYGTEAFF

j_call: TRBJ1-1
v_call: TRBV4-1
cdr3_aa: CASIQVAGLSRQAFF

j_call: TRBJ1-2
v_call: TRBV20-1
cdr3_aa: CSVAGDRDAAYGYTF

j_call: TRBJ2-7
v_call: TRBV29-1
cdr3_aa: CSVNGGGTYEQYF

j_call: TRBJ1-1
v_call: TRBV29-1
cdr3_aa: CSVDGGTEAFF

j_call: TRBJ2-7
v_call: TRBV28
cdr3_aa: CASSLWNQELSYEQYF

j_call: TRBJ2-3
v_call: TRBV5-5
cdr3_aa: CASSLGWSTDTQYF

j_call: TRBJ2-5
v_call: TRBV9
cdr3_aa: CASSVGVQKVETQYF

j_call: TRBJ2-2
v_call: TRBV15
cdr3_aa: CATSRARGDTGELFF

j_call: TRBJ2-1
v_call: TRBV7-9
cdr3_aa: CASSGGETSGNTYNEQFF

j_call: TRBJ2-7
v_call: TRBV10-2
cdr3_aa: CASSESARSYEQYF

j_call: TRBJ2-1
v_call: TRBV7-3
cdr3_aa: CASSWGGPQNEQFF

j_call: TRBJ2-7
v_call: TRBV11-2
cdr3_aa: CASSSGTGFHEQYF

j_call: TRBJ1-1
v_call: TRBV5-1
cdr3_aa: CASSLQTTGVNTEAFF

j_call: TRBJ2-3
v_call: TRBV29-1
cdr3_aa: CSVRAGTGTADTQYF

j_call: TRBJ1-5
v_call: TRBV20-1
cdr3_aa: CSARYSNQPQHF

j_call: TRBJ1-4
v_call: TRBV20-1
cdr3_aa: CSARERATNEKLFF

j_call: TRBJ2-1
v_call: TRBV15
cdr3_aa: CATSRDRTIYNEQFF

j_call: TRBJ2-3
v_call: TRBV19
cdr3_aa: CASSITGGQGDTQYF

j_call: TRBJ2-7
v_call: TRBV29-1
cdr3_aa: CSVEGQGEGYEQYF

j_call: TRBJ1-5
v_call: TRBV2
cdr3_aa: CASQGVHHSNQPQHF

j_call: TRBJ2-1
v_call: TRBV29-1
cdr3_aa: CSVTAVDIGEQFF